This T cell receptor beta chain comes out of a study of T cell responses to AZD1222 COVID-19 vaccine. Study-wide results and limits: At baseline, just five to seven AZD1222 recipients tested seropositive.

This clone has a single count. Its target is unknown. Clones were sequenced by immunoSEQ multiplex PCR, and TCRdb holds only the in-frame ones, with some missing. The sample includes around 120,000 clones, around 82% of them seen just once. This CDR3 has 15 residues. The junction had 1 base not matched to a gene; V was cut back by 0 bases and J by 1 base. From germline, CDR1 is LGHNA and CDR2 YNFKEQ. The TCR sequence derives from an adult in good health. The chain is built from TRBV4-2 and TRBJ2-3, with TRBD2 matching 7 bases. Sequencing was performed on peripheral blood, taken on day 0 of AZD1222 vaccination. The CDR3 protein is CASSQDGGGTDTQYF. DNA of the CDR3: TGTGCCAGCAGCCAAGATGGGGGGGGCACAGATACGCAGTATTTT.